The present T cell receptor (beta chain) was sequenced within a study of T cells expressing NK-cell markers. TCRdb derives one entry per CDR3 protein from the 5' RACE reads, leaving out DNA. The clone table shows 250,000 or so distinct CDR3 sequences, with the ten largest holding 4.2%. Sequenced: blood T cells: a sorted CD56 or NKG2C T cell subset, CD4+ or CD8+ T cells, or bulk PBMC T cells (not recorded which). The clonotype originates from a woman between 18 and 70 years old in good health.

The CDR3 reads CSAYRQETQYF. The V call is TRBV20-1, the J call TRBJ2-5; TCRdb reports TRBD1, a call that lacks DNA to check it against. CDR3 length equals 11 residues. Germline V lookup: CDR1 DFQATT, CDR2 SNEGSKA (reference sequence).